Shown below are 2 T cell receptor beta chains from a single sample sequenced in a study of T cells of healthy individuals. MiXCR was run by TCRdb on the 5' RACE reads, yielding one entry per CDR3 protein. Altogether 53,000 or so distinct CDR3 sequences are present, 14% to 15% being singletons, with the ten largest covering roughly 16%. Receptor source: a human donor in good health.

This chain connects TRBV7-2 to TRBJ2-2, with TRBD2 as a possible D gene (5 bases). CDR3 length: 14 amino acids. Germline V lookup: CDR1 SGHTA, CDR2 FQGNSA. V was cut by 3 bases and J by 4 bases, with 9 bases left in between. The CDR3 sequence is CASSLDSTTGELFF. CDR3 coding DNA: TGTGCCAGCAGCTTGGACTCAACCACCGGGGAGCTGTTTTTT.

The sample holds many counts of this clonotype. The chain couples TRBV12-3 or TRBV12-4 to TRBJ2-1, with 7 positions matching TRBD2. This CDR3 contains 12 residues. Trimming at V came to 6 bases and at J to 6 bases, leaving 2 bases not matched to a gene. CDR3 protein: CASRVAGNEQFF. CDR3 nucleotide sequence: TGTGCCAGCAGGGTAGCGGGCAATGAGCAGTTCTTC.